This T cell receptor (beta chain) was documented in a study of tumor-infiltrating lymphocytes in localized non-small cell lung cancer. Libraries were prepared by immunoSEQ multiplex PCR; TCRdb keeps only in-frame clonotypes and omits some of them. The data contain more than 1,300 clones, 85% of them singletons. Germline CDR1 is MGHRA and CDR2 is YSYEKL. V was clipped by 1 base and J by 0 bases, with 12 bases between them. This CDR3 spans 17 amino acids. The V gene is TRBV4-1, the J gene TRBJ1-4; D not certain. The sample comprised lung tumor tissue. This sequence originates from a human donor with non-small cell lung cancer. The CDR3 protein is CASSQGNGFTTNEKLFF. The CDR3 coding sequence is TGCGCCAGCAGCCAAGGCAACGGCTTCACAACTAATGAAAAACTGTTTTTT.